This T cell receptor (beta chain) was identified during a study of blood T cells in healthy people across ages. This clonotype turned up a few times. One end of the junction varies from germline; a read error may be responsible. This CDR3 contains 18 residues. Alongside a J-beta primer mix, a sample-barcoded 5' primer served in a second PCR lasting about 7 to 11 cycles. Using its own MiXCR run on the 5' RACE reads, TCRdb lists one record per CDR3 protein. This repertoire shows around 1.5 million distinct CDR3 sequences, roughly 30% found once; its top ten account for approximately 10%. Sequencing was carried out using blood. The chain recombines TRBV12-3 or TRBV12-4 with TRBJ2-3, with 12 bases that match TRBD2. This TCR came from a woman in her twenties or thirties in good health. CDR3 sequence reads: CASSLETSGSLGRDAQYF. CDR3 sequence (DNA): TGTGCCAGCAGTTTAGAGACTAGCGGGAGTCTCGGTAGAGATGCGCAATATTTT.